The source of this T cell receptor beta chain is a study of CD8 T cells in ankylosing spondylitis. General study results and limits: Disease-linked clones reportedly concentrated significantly in matched ankylosing spondylitis synovial fluid. In peripheral blood, disease-linked CD8+ clones occurred at relatively low frequencies. Some motif variants were previously reported in reactive arthritis synovial fluid and blood.

TCRdb reanalysed the 5' RACE reads using MiXCR and keeps one entry per CDR3 protein. The sample records about 200,000 distinct CDR3 sequences, roughly 25% being singletons. This clonotype appeared a few times. Its matching antigen is unknown. This CDR3 contains 14 residues. V was clipped by 0 bases and J by 13 bases, with 19 bases between them. In germline, CDR1 is SGHRS, CDR2 YFSETQ. The sequencing sample was made of blood, either unsorted or a sorted T cell fraction (not recorded which). The clonotype was recovered from a male donor with ankylosing spondylitis or in good health (not recorded which). J is TRBJ2-5 and V is TRBV5-1; TRBD2 might be the D (5 bases). The CDR3 sequence: CASSLEAGDPRGYF. The CDR3 DNA reads TGCGCCAGCAGCTTGGAGGCCGGCGACCCCCGGGGGTACTTC.